These 27 T cell receptor beta chains were all obtained from the same sample, sequenced in a study of OX40 agonist ivuxolimab in advanced cancers. Profiled with immunoSEQ multiplex PCR; TCRdb holds only in-frame clones, not every one. The sample contains 65,000 to 90,000 clones, 70% to 90% of which appear only once. This material consisted of CD4+ or CD8+ T cells sorted from blood, taken in a trial of the OX40 agonist ivuxolimab. The receptor set was obtained from an adult with an advanced solid tumor such as melanoma, head and neck, liver or kidney cancer.

The V gene is TRBV5-1, the J gene TRBJ1-3; D remains unclear. In germline, CDR1 is SGHRS, CDR2 YFSETQ. The CDR3 has 13 amino acids. Between the trimmed V and J ends, which lost 0 bases and 4 bases, there was a span of 5 bases. The CDR3 here is CASSLDSGNTIYF. CDR3 bases: TGCGCCAGCAGCTTGGATTCGGGAAACACCATATATTTT.

The chain is built from TRBV21-1 and TRBJ1-3; the table's TRBD1 call for D was not verified on the DNA. TRBV21-1 is termed a pseudogene. This CDR3 is 14 amino acids long. The CDR3 region has the DNA TGTGCCAGCAGACCGGACAGCTCTGGAAACACCATATATTTT. It is translated as CASRPDSSGNTIYF.

V and J are TRBV20-1 and TRBJ2-3; D unclear. The CDR3 runs to 10 residues. Germline V gene sequence: CDR1 DFQATT, CDR2 SNEGSKA (reference sequence). Trimming shortened V by 6 bases and J by 2 bases, and 3 bases separated the two germline ends. The CDR3 sequence is CSAHTDTQYF. In DNA, the CDR3 is TGCAGTGCGCACACAGATACGCAGTATTTT.

This rearrangement joins TRBV27 to TRBJ2-3; the match to TRBD2 covers 8 bases. Germline V CDR1 and CDR2: MNHEY, SMNVEV (reference sequence). V lost 9 bases and J lost 3; bases outside the gene matches: 8. The CDR3 has 14 amino acids. CDR3: CASSRGGLTDTQYF. The DNA of the CDR3 is TGTGCCAGTTCCCGGGGGGGGTTGACAGATACGCAGTATTTT.

The gene calls are TRBV27 and TRBJ1-1, with D possibly being TRBD1 (5 bases). Trimming stripped 6 bases from V and 1 base from J, with 12 bases between. There are 14 residues in the CDR3. Germline V gives CDR1 MNHEY, CDR2 SMNVEV (reference sequence). For the CDR3, the DNA is TGTGCCAGCAGGCCCTTCCAGGGGAACACTGAAGCTTTCTTT. Translation gives CASRPFQGNTEAFF.

The rearrangement uses TRBV6-5 and TRBJ1-5, with D unresolved. V lost 6 bases and J lost 5, with 11 bases in between. Germline-derived CDR1 and CDR2 are MNHEY and SVGAGI. This CDR3 is 13 amino acids long. The CDR3 loop is CASSVRIYQPQHF. CDR3 bases: TGTGCCAGCAGCGTCCGGATCTATCAGCCCCAGCATTTT.

This clone was seen only once. This chain links TRBV7-2 with TRBJ2-7; perhaps TRBD2 as D (6 bases). Trimming took 6 bases from V and 3 from J, leaving 18 bases between them. CDR1 SGHTA and CDR2 FQGNSA come from the germline V gene. CDR3 length equals 15 residues. This CDR3 is CASSSAGTADYEQYF. The CDR3 coding sequence is TGTGCCAGCAGTTCTGCCGGGACTGCAGACTACGAGCAGTACTTC.

This chain connects TRBV28 to TRBJ2-3; D might be TRBD1 (6 bases). Germline V lookup: CDR1 MDHEN, CDR2 SYDVKM. Trimming shortened V by 10 bases and J by 4 bases, and 12 bases separated the two germline ends. The CDR3 extends over 12 amino acids. CDR3 region: CATRTGSDTQYF. CDR3 DNA sequence: TGTGCCACCCGAACAGGGTCAGATACGCAGTATTTT.

This rearrangement joins TRBV5-1 to TRBJ2-6; D is unresolved. The CDR3 runs to 19 residues. Germline V CDR1 and CDR2: SGHRS, YFSETQ. The V and J ends lost 0 bases and 0 bases respectively, with 16 bases between them. The CDR3 here is CASSLAWGTWSSGANVLTF. CDR3 bases: TGCGCCAGCAGCTTGGCCTGGGGAACATGGAGCTCTGGGGCCAACGTCCTGACTTTC. Supplemented by reference TRBV5-1 and TRBJ2-6, the full variable domain reads KAGVTQTPRYLIKTRGQQVTLSCSPISGHRSVSWYQQTPGQGLQFLFEYFSETQRNKGNFPGRFSGRQFSNSRSEMNVSTLELGDSALYLCASSLAWGTWSSGANVLTFGAGSRLTVL.

The count of this clone is one. This chain joins TRBV12-5 and TRBJ2-3, with D tentatively TRBD1 (5 bases). V was clipped by 6 bases and J by 0 bases, with 16 bases between them. The CDR3 is made up of 16 amino acids. Germline CDR1 and CDR2: LGHNT and FRNRAP. In DNA, the CDR3 is TGTGCTAGTGGCCCCGGACATCAGACTAGCACAGATACGCAGTATTTT. This translates into CASGPGHQTSTDTQYF.

The V call is TRBV19, the J call TRBJ2-6; 14 nucleotides line up with TRBD2. CDR1 LNHDA and CDR2 SQIVND come from the germline V gene (reference sequence). Trimming cost V 4 bases and J 4 bases; bases outside gene matches: 12. The CDR3 loop spans 20 amino acids. CDR3 bases: TGTGCCAGTAGTACCCGCTCGGGACTAGCGGGAGTATCCGGGGCCAACGTCCTGACTTTC. Protein sequence: CASSTRSGLAGVSGANVLTF.

The chain employs TRBV5-4 and TRBJ2-5, with TRBD2 identical over 11 bases. The CDR3 is made up of 16 amino acids. V lost 1 base to trimming and J lost 4 bases; unmatched junction nucleotides: 6. CDR1 is SGHNT, CDR2 YYREEE, per germline (reference sequence). DNA of the CDR3: TGTGCCAGCAGCTTGCAGACTAGCGGGAAGAGAGAGACCCAGTACTTC. It yields the protein CASSLQTSGKRETQYF.

V usage is TRBV18 and J usage is TRBJ2-5, with TRBD1 matching over 7 bases. CDR3 length: 14 residues. V lost 4 bases, J lost 1 base, and 3 bases stayed unmatched. Germline V gene sequence: CDR1 KGHSH, CDR2 LQKENI. CDR3 DNA: TGTGCCAGCTCACGGACAGGTCCCCAAGAGACCCAGTACTTC. Amino acid sequence: CASSRTGPQETQYF.

V usage is TRBV30 and J usage is TRBJ2-3; D possibly uses TRBD1 or TRBD2 (6 bases each). CDR1 is GTSNPN and CDR2 is SVGIG in the germline V gene (reference sequence). The CDR3 runs 14 residues. V was trimmed by 5 bases and J by 4 bases, leaving 16 bases between them. This CDR3 is CAWGMVGGPDTQYF. The CDR3 DNA reads as TGTGCCTGGGGCATGGTTGGGGGGCCAGATACGCAGTATTTT. Drawing the rest from reference TRBV30 and TRBJ2-3, the complete variable domain is SQTIHQWPATLVQPVGSPLSLECTVEGTSNPNLYWYRQAAGRGLQLLFYSVGIGQISSEVPQNLSASRPQDRQFILSSKKLLLSDSGFYLCAWGMVGGPDTQYFGPGTRLTVL.

This clone was counted at least ten times. The chain combines TRBV20-1 with TRBJ1-2; D ambiguous. The V end lost 3 bases, the J end lost 8 bases, and 10 bases lay between the germline ends. This CDR3 spans 11 amino acids. Per germline, CDR1 DFQATT and CDR2 SNEGSKA (reference sequence). DNA for the CDR3: TGCAGTGCTAGGTCTCAGGCCGGCTACACCTTC. It specifies CSARSQAGYTF.

The chain couples TRBV2 to TRBJ2-1; perhaps TRBD1 as D (6 bases). The germline CDR1 and CDR2 sequences are SNHLY and FYNNEI. V was pared by 1 base and J by 1 base, with 17 bases between. The CDR3 covers 18 residues. CDR3 nucleotides: TGTGCCAGCAGTGAAGGAATAAACAGGGCCTTATCCTACAATGAGCAGTTCTTC. This sequence encodes CASSEGINRALSYNEQFF. Full variable domain (rest looked up from reference TRBV2 and TRBJ2-1): EPEVTQTPSHQVTQMGQEVILRCVPISNHLYFYWYRQILGQKVEFLVSFYNNEISEKSEIFDDQFSVERPDGSNFTLKIRSTKLEDSAMYFCASSEGINRALSYNEQFFGPGTRLTVL.

V usage is TRBV25-1 and J usage is TRBJ2-2, with 7 bases matching TRBD1. Germline CDR1 reads MGHDK; CDR2 reads SYGVNS. J gave up 5 bases and V 2 bases, and 8 bases lay outside the gene matches. This CDR3 has 16 residues. CDR3 protein: CASSEHRGALTGELFF. The CDR3 bases are TGTGCCAGCAGTGAACACAGGGGCGCCCTAACCGGGGAGCTGTTTTTT.

The chain links TRBV28 to TRBJ2-3, with D uncertain. The V end lost 3 bases, the J end lost 0 bases, and 4 bases lay between the germline ends. Looked up from germline, CDR1 is MDHEN and CDR2 is SYDVKM. CDR3 size: 13 residues. Here the CDR3 reads CASSFPSTDTQYF. DNA of the CDR3: TGTGCCAGCAGTTTCCCTAGCACAGATACGCAGTATTTT.

This chain links TRBV28 with TRBJ2-1, with 8 bases identical to TRBD2. Germline V CDR1 and CDR2: MDHEN, SYDVKM. The CDR3 is 13 residues long. V was clipped by 11 bases and J by 4 bases; unmatched bases: 7. The CDR3 region has the DNA TGTGCCTCGGGGAGCGGGAGTTACAATGAGCAGTTCTTC. This codes for CASGSGSYNEQFF.

This chain joins TRBV28 and TRBJ2-5; D unclear. The CDR3 is 15 residues long. The V end lost 6 bases, the J end lost 3 bases, and 17 bases lay between the germline ends. Germline CDR1 MDHEN, CDR2 SYDVKM. The CDR3, as DNA: TGTGCCAGCAGATTGCGGAGAGGAACGGAAGAGACCCAGTACTTC. Its protein product is CASRLRRGTEETQYF.

V usage is TRBV18 and J usage is TRBJ2-7; D is unclear. CDR1 KGHSH and CDR2 LQKENI come from the germline V gene. The length of the CDR3 is 12 residues. Trimming stripped 3 bases from V and 4 bases from J, with 7 bases between. CDR3 residues: CASSPERYEQYF. In DNA, the CDR3 is TGTGCCAGCTCACCGGAAAGGTACGAGCAGTACTTC.

This clone has only one observation. The rearrangement joins TRBV30 to TRBJ2-7, with D uncertain. Germline values: CDR1 GTSNPN, CDR2 SVGIG (reference sequence). V shed 2 bases and J shed 5 bases, with 13 bases lying between them. There are 13 residues in the CDR3. The DNA for the CDR3 is TGTGCCTGGAGTCACGGGTCGGCCAACGAGCAGTACTTC. This sequence encodes CAWSHGSANEQYF.

V and J are TRBV21-1 and TRBJ2-3; TRBD2, the table's D call, lacks a check against the DNA. TRBV21-1 is described as a pseudogene. The CDR3 spans 18 residues. CDR3 DNA: TGTGCCAGCAGCAAAAGACCGGGACTAGCGGGGGCCACAGATACGCAGTATTTT. Translating it yields CASSKRPGLAGATDTQYF.

In its sample, this clone was seen a few times. The chain has TRBV7-2 and TRBJ2-3; D possibly corresponds to TRBD2 (6 bases). CDR3 size: 16 residues. The ends were cut back, 2 bases at V and 6 bases at J, with 18 bases in the middle. Germline loops: CDR1 SGHTA, CDR2 FQGNSA. This CDR3 reads CASSLIGGKAPDTQYF. CDR3 sequence (DNA): TGTGCCAGCAGCTTAATCGGGGGAAAGGCCCCGGATACGCAGTATTTT.

The V and J genes are TRBV19 and TRBJ1-2, with TRBD1 as a possible D gene (5 bases). Per the germline V gene, CDR1 is LNHDA and CDR2 is SQIVND (reference sequence). The CDR3 contains 13 residues. Between the trimmed V and J ends, which lost 5 bases and 5 bases, there was a span of 12 bases. CDR3 DNA sequence: TGTGCCAGTAGTGTGGGACGACAGTATGGCTACACCTTC. Its translation: CASSVGRQYGYTF.

This rearrangement joins TRBV5-8 to TRBJ2-1; weak D call: TRBD1 (6 bases). The V end lost 0 bases, the J end lost 3 bases, and 10 bases lay between the germline ends. The CDR3 spans 15 residues. Germline values: CDR1 SGHTS, CDR2 YDEGEE. CDR3 region: CASSLVGAFYNEQFF. CDR3 sequence (DNA): TGTGCCAGCAGCTTGGTGGGGGCCTTCTACAATGAGCAGTTCTTC.

The rearrangement uses TRBV19 and TRBJ2-6; D is ambiguous. The CDR3 totals 18 residues. V dropped 8 bases and J dropped 0 bases, with 20 bases sitting between them. CDR1 and CDR2 (germline): LNHDA, SQIVND (reference sequence). CDR3 in amino acids: CASLPSWGSGSGANVLTF. The CDR3 DNA sequence: TGTGCCAGTCTCCCATCGTGGGGTTCGGGCTCTGGGGCCAACGTCCTGACTTTC.